The next 2 T cell receptor beta chains were all read from a single sample in a study of blood T cells in healthy people across ages. PCR was performed a second time for about 6 to 11 cycles using a sample-barcoded 5' primer and a J-beta primer mix. A single record per CDR3 protein comes from TCRdb applying MiXCR to the 5' RACE reads. The sample holds about 690,000 distinct CDR3 sequences, roughly 43% seen once. Sequenced: blood. The receptors derive from a man older than 75 in good health.

V is TRBV2 and J is TRBJ1-4, with 7 bases aligning to TRBD1. Germline CDR1 SNHLY, CDR2 FYNNEI. The CDR3 covers 14 residues. V dropped 3 bases and J dropped 5; count of bases not matched to a gene: 3. CDR3 sequence (DNA): TGTGCCAGCAGTGAGGGGACAGAGAATGAAAAACTGTTTTTT. It specifies CASSEGTENEKLFF.

The V and J genes are TRBV10-3 and TRBJ1-4; no clear D gene. Trimming took 3 bases from V and 8 from J, leaving 7 bases between them. This CDR3 contains 12 residues. Germline V gene lookup returns CDR1 ENHRY and CDR2 SYGVKD. The CDR3 loop reads CAISEYGEKLFF. The CDR3 DNA reads TGTGCCATCAGTGAATACGGGGAAAAACTGTTTTTT.